The entry below gives a single T cell receptor (beta chain) sequence along with its context. Its specificity is not known. This record comes from a study of radiotherapy plus CTLA-4 blockade in lung cancer. Overall study results and limits: An expansion of tumor-derived TCR clones occurred in blood after radiotherapy plus ipilimumab.

Produced via immunoSEQ multiplex PCR; TCRdb's table is partial and in-frame only. Of around 44,000 clones listed, approximately 80% were seen once; the top ten hold about 2.6%. This clonotype was obtained from a human donor with non-small cell lung cancer whose response to radiotherapy plus ipilimumab could not be evaluated. Here the sequenced sample was peripheral blood, taken from a patient treated with radiotherapy plus ipilimumab.

In nucleotides, the CDR3 is TGTGCCAGCAGCTCGACAGGGGGCCTCTACGAGCAGTACTTC. The encoded protein is CASSSTGGLYEQYF. This rearrangement joins TRBV7-2 to TRBJ2-7; 10 bases fit TRBD1. V shed 4 bases, J shed 3 bases, and the junction held 3 bases outside the gene matches. The CDR3 spans 14 residues. The germline gives CDR1 SGHTA, CDR2 FQGNSA.